Given below is one TCR beta chain in context. Its antigen is currently unknown. The data were obtained in a study of ipilimumab plus nivolumab after autologous stem cell transplantation. As for the study in general: Median doses per patient: four to six ipilimumab, fewer than ten nivolumab. Regarding the study as a whole: Per the authors, repertoire, Treg and microbiota data justify further study.

Here immunoSEQ multiplex PCR was the method, and the copy in TCRdb shows in-frame clones only, minus some. The sample carries 15,000 to 20,000 clones, more than 65% recorded once. Ipilimumab, 1 mg/kg, started 14 to 28 days after autologous transplant. Patients received nivolumab 3 mg/kg at weeks 1, 4, 7, 10, then fortnightly to week 26. The starting material was PBMCs, obtained in a trial of ipilimumab plus nivolumab as post-transplant consolidation. The TCR comes from a male donor with diffuse large B-cell lymphoma.

CDR3 sequence: CASSPDQDGYTF. Written as DNA, the CDR3 is TGTGCCAGCAGTCCCGACCAGGATGGCTACACCTTC. The chain employs TRBV28 and TRBJ1-2, with D unclear. Germline loops: CDR1 MDHEN, CDR2 SYDVKM. Trimming shortened V by 5 bases and J by 6 bases, and 10 bases separated the two germline ends. The CDR3 covers 12 residues.